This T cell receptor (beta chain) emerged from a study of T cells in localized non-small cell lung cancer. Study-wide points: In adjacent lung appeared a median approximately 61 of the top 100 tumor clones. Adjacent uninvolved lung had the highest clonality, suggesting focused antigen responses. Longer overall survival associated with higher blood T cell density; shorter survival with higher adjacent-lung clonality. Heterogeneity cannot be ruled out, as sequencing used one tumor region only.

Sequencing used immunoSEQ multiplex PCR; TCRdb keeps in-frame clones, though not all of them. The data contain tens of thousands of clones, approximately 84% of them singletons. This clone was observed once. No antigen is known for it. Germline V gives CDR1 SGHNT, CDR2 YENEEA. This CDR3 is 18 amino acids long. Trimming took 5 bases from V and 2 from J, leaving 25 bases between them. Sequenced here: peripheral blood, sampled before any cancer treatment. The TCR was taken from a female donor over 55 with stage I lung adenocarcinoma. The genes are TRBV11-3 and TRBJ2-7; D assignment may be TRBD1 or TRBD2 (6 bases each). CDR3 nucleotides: TGTGCCAGCAGCCACCCAGCCCGCAGGGGCGCGGGGACCTACGAGCAGTACTTC. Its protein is CASSHPARRGAGTYEQYF.